The next 18 T cell receptor beta chains were all read from a single sample in a study of blood T cell repertoires in COVID-19. Measured with immunoSEQ multiplex PCR; TCRdb has only the in-frame clones, and not every one. The sample consists of around 250,000 clones, approximately 88% of them appearing once. The sample comprised PBMCs or T cells enriched from blood (not recorded which). The origin of the receptors is a woman in her thirties or forties who had been exposed to COVID-19.

The CDR3 here is CSASSQRGGRAHNQPQHF. The DNA for the CDR3 is TGCAGTGCTAGTTCCCAGAGAGGTGGGAGGGCCCACAATCAGCCCCAGCATTTT. The chain employs TRBV20-1 and TRBJ1-5; D is uncertain. Germline loops: CDR1 DFQATT, CDR2 SNEGSKA (reference sequence). This CDR3 is built from 18 residues. Trimming pared 3 bases from V and 3 bases from J, leaving 24 bases between.

This clone was seen a handful of times. The chain employs TRBV27 and TRBJ1-1; 8 positions agree with TRBD1. Trimming cost V 7 bases and J 1 base; bases outside gene matches: 11. CDR3 size: 16 residues. Per germline, CDR1 MNHEY and CDR2 SMNVEV (reference sequence). The CDR3, as DNA: TGTGCCAGCATTAGGCAAGCAGGGGGCTGGAACACTGAAGCTTTCTTT. Amino acid sequence: CASIRQAGGWNTEAFF.

The chain recombines TRBV6-5 with TRBJ2-7, with D perhaps TRBD1 (6 bases). There are 13 residues in the CDR3. In germline, CDR1 is MNHEY, CDR2 SVGAGI. Trimming left V 5 bases short and J 2 bases short, with 10 bases between. The CDR3 spells CASSKQGAYEQYF. For the CDR3, the DNA is TGTGCCAGCAGTAAACAGGGAGCCTACGAGCAGTACTTC.

The rearrangement joins TRBV30 to TRBJ2-1; maybe TRBD2 (5 bases). The ends were cut back, 1 base at V and 1 base at J, with 11 bases in the middle. The germline CDR1 and CDR2 sequences are GTSNPN and SVGIG (reference sequence). This CDR3 has 15 residues. The CDR3 bases are TGTGCCTGGAGTGCAGGCGGGCAGTCCTACAATGAGCAGTTCTTC. Amino acid sequence: CAWSAGGQSYNEQFF.

The chain couples TRBV3-1 (or the pseudogene TRBV3-2) to TRBJ2-2; no clear D gene. The V end lost 0 bases, the J end lost 1 base, and 6 bases lay between the germline ends. The CDR3 spans 15 residues. Germline V gene data show CDR1 as LGHDT and CDR2 as YNNKEL (reference sequence). The CDR3 bases are TGTGCCAGCAGCCAAGACCGAGTGAACACCGGGGAGCTGTTTTTT. Translation: CASSQDRVNTGELFF.

V usage is TRBV11-3 and J usage is TRBJ1-4; no reliable D call. There are 12 residues in the CDR3. Looked up from germline, CDR1 is SGHNT and CDR2 is YENEEA. V was cut by 5 bases and J by 3 bases, with 4 bases left in between. In DNA, the CDR3 is TGTGCCAGCAGCCCCGCTAATGAAAAACTGTTTTTT. It encodes CASSPANEKLFF. The entire variable domain, with the rest obtained from reference TRBV11-3 and TRBJ1-4, is as follows: EAGVVQSPRYKIIEKKQPVAFWCNPISGHNTLYWYLQNLGQGPELLIRYENEEAVDDSQLPKDRFSAERLKGVDSTLKIQPAELGDSAVYLCASSPANEKLFFGSGTQLSVL.

The chain recombines TRBV18 with TRBJ1-1; no reliable D call. The CDR3 consists of 15 residues. V lost 2 bases to trimming and J lost 4 bases, with 14 bases between them. The germline gives CDR1 KGHSH, CDR2 LQKENI. In nucleotides, the CDR3 is TGTGCCAGCTCACCAAATGCCGCCAGCGGCACTGAAGCTTTCTTT. Translating gives CASSPNAASGTEAFF.

The chain employs TRBV19 and TRBJ2-2; D is possibly TRBD1 (6 bases). V shed 3 bases and J shed 0 bases, with 14 bases lying between them. Germline CDR1 is LNHDA and CDR2 is SQIVND (reference sequence). There are 17 residues in the CDR3. DNA for the CDR3: TGTGCCAGTAGTATTGCCAACAGGGTCGCGAACACCGGGGAGCTGTTTTTT. This gives the protein CASSIANRVANTGELFF.

J is TRBJ2-7 and V is TRBV6-2 or TRBV6-3, with 7 bases matching TRBD2. There are 15 residues in the CDR3. Germline V gene sequence: CDR1 MNHEY, CDR2 SVGEGT. Trimming cost V 1 base and J 0 bases; bases outside gene matches: 3. This chain's CDR3 is CASSYLLASSYEQYF. CDR3 DNA: TGTGCCAGCAGTTACTTACTAGCGAGCTCCTACGAGCAGTACTTC.

Only one count was recorded for this clone. This chain uses TRBV10-3 with TRBJ1-2; 7 positions match TRBD1. There are 14 residues in the CDR3. Unmatched junction bases numbered 13, after V lost 10 bases and J lost 5 bases. CDR1 and CDR2 (germline): ENHRY, SYGVKD. The CDR3 DNA follows: TGTGCCACCGGACAGACAGGGTTCGATTATGGCTACACCTTC. It is translated as CATGQTGFDYGYTF.

This chain connects TRBV6-1 to TRBJ1-5, with 8 bases identical to TRBD1. Germline-derived CDR1 and CDR2 are MNHNS and SASEGT. J was trimmed by 2 bases and V by 4 bases; bases with no gene match: 10. The CDR3 spans 17 residues. For the CDR3, the DNA is TGTGCCAGCAGTGGGGGGAGGACAGGGTGGGGCAATCAGCCCCAGCATTTT. It specifies CASSGGRTGWGNQPQHF.

This clone was recorded at least ten times. This rearrangement joins TRBV7-6 to TRBJ1-3; D may be TRBD1 (5 bases). The CDR3 runs 17 residues. V was pared by 2 bases and J by 0 bases, with 14 bases between. Germline V gene lookup returns CDR1 SGHVS and CDR2 FNYEAQ. The CDR3 DNA reads as TGTGCCAGCAGCTTATTCCCGACAGCTAACTCTGGAAACACCATATATTTT. It yields the protein CASSLFPTANSGNTIYF.

V usage is TRBV3-1 (or the pseudogene TRBV3-2) and J usage is TRBJ1-1; weak D call: TRBD1 (5 bases). Trimming shortened V by 3 bases and J by 1 base, and 9 bases separated the two germline ends. This CDR3 is built from 14 residues. From germline, CDR1 is LGHDT and CDR2 YNNKEL (reference sequence). The CDR3: CASSQGGTNTEAFF. DNA of the CDR3: TGTGCCAGCAGCCAGGGGGGAACGAACACTGAAGCTTTCTTT.

This chain uses TRBV6-4 with TRBJ1-5; the D gene is possibly TRBD1 (5 bases). This CDR3 is built from 14 residues. Trimming stripped 3 bases from V and 0 bases from J, with 6 bases between. Germline V gene data show CDR1 as MRHNA and CDR2 as SNTAGT. CDR3 sequence: CASSETASNQPQHF. The CDR3, as DNA: TGTGCCAGCAGTGAGACAGCTAGCAATCAGCCCCAGCATTTT.

The chain recombines TRBV28 with TRBJ1-4; TRBD1 matches 8 bases. After removal of 11 bases from V and 7 bases from J, the junction contained 9 bases not matched to a gene. The germline V gene has CDR1 MDHEN and CDR2 SYDVKM. The CDR3 is 13 residues long. The DNA for the CDR3 is TGTGCCGTTCAGGGGGCGCCTCTTGAAAAACTGTTTTTT. Translating gives CAVQGAPLEKLFF. Using reference TRBV28 and TRBJ1-4 for the parts outside the CDR3, the full variable domain is DVKVTQSSRYLVKRTGEKVFLECVQDMDHENMFWYRQDPGLGLRLIYFSYDVKMKEKGDIPEGYSVSREKKERFSLILESASTNQTSMYLCAVQGAPLEKLFFGSGTQLSVL.

The chain recombines TRBV13 with TRBJ1-5, with no clear D. This CDR3 is 12 amino acids long. Trimming pared 5 bases from V and 4 bases from J, leaving 6 bases between. The germline V gene encodes CDR1 PRHDT and CDR2 FYEKMQ (reference sequence). This CDR3 is CASSDGNQPQHF. Written as DNA, the CDR3 is TGTGCCAGCAGCGACGGGAATCAGCCCCAGCATTTT.

The chain has TRBV9 and TRBJ1-4; TRBD1 matches 8 bases. This CDR3 has 16 residues. The germline V gene has CDR1 SGDLS and CDR2 YYNGEE. The V gene end was trimmed by 5 bases and the J gene end by 3 bases; junction bases not matched to a gene: 9. The CDR3 nucleotides read TGTGCCAGCAGTGACGGAACAGGGGGTCCTAATGAAAAACTGTTTTTT. This translates into CASSDGTGGPNEKLFF.

The V and J genes are TRBV4-3 and TRBJ2-1; possible D gene TRBD2, 5 bases. V was trimmed by 1 base and J by 10 bases, leaving 8 bases between them. This CDR3 has 12 residues. Germline V gives CDR1 LGHNA, CDR2 YSLEER. The CDR3 spells CASSQGGAEQFF. The DNA of the CDR3 is TGCGCCAGCAGCCAAGGGGGAGCGGAGCAGTTCTTC.